The present T cell receptor beta chain was sequenced within a study of blood T cell repertoires in COVID-19. In regard to this clone: The same CDR3 arises from other DNA sequences in this sample as well.

Here immunoSEQ multiplex PCR was the method, and the copy in TCRdb shows in-frame clones only, minus some. The data show about 310,000 clones, 80% to 90% seen once. J gave up 5 bases and V 6 bases, and 4 bases lay outside the gene matches. The CDR3 has 13 residues. CDR1 and CDR2 from the germline V gene are SGHTA and FQGNSA. The material sequenced was peripheral blood. This clonotype was sampled from a woman aged 45-59 years who had recovered from COVID-19. The chain joins TRBV7-2 to TRBJ1-2; 9 nucleotides align to TRBD1. CDR3: CASSSGQGYGYTF. The CDR3, as DNA: TGTGCCAGCAGTTCGGGACAGGGTTATGGCTACACCTTC.